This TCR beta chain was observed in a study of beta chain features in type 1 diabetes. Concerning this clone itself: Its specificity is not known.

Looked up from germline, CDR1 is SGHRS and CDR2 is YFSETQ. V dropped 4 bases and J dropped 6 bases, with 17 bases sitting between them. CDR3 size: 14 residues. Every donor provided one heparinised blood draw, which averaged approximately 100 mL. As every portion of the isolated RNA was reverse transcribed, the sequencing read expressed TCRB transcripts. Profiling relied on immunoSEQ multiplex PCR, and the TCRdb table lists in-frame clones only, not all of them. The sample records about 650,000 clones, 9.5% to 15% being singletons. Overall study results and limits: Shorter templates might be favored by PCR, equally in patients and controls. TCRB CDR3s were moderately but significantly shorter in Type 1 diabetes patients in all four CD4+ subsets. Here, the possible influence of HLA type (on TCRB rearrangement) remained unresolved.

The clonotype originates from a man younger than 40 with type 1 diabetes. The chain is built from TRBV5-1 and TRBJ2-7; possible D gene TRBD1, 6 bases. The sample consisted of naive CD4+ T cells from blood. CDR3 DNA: TGCGCCAGCAGCCCCGACAGGTTGTCTGGCGAGCAGTACTTC. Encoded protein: CASSPDRLSGEQYF.